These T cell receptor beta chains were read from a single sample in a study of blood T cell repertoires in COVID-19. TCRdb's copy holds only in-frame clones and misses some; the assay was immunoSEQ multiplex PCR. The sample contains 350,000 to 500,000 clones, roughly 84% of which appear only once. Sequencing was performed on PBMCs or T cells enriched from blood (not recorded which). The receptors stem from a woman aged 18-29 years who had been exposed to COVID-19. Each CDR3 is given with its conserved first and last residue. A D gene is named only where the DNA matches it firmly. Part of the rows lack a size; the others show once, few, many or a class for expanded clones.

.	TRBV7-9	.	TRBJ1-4	CASSLASVRDARGEKLFF	TGTGCCAGCAGCTTAGCCTCCGTAAGAGATGCCCGGGGGGAAAAACTGTTTTTT
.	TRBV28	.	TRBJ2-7	CASSPPVAVDYEQYF	TGTGCCAGCAGTCCCCCGGTAGCAGTCGACTACGAGCAGTACTTC
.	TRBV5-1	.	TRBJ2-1	CASSTGLDNEQFF	TGCGCCAGCAGCACGGGACTTGACAATGAGCAGTTCTTC
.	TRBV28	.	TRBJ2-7	CASSLRREQYF	TGTGCCAGCAGTTTGAGGCGCGAGCAGTACTTC
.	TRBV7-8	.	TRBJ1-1	CASSLDTGQTEAFF	TGTGCCAGCAGCTTAGACACAGGACAAACTGAAGCTTTCTTT
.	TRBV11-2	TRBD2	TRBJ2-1	CASSPGTSGGLGNEQFF	TGTGCCAGCAGCCCGGGGACTAGCGGGGGCCTGGGTAATGAGCAGTTCTTC
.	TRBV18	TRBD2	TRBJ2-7	CASSPMTSGVYEQYF	TGTGCCAGCTCACCAATGACTAGCGGAGTCTACGAGCAGTACTTC
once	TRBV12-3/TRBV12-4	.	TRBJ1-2	CASSRTETYGYTF	TGTGCCAGCAGTCGGACAGAAACATATGGCTACACCTTC
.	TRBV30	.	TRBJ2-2	CAWSLTNTGELFF	TGTGCCTGGAGCCTCACTAACACCGGGGAGCTGTTTTTT
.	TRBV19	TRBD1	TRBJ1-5	CASNPGTVGQPQHF	TGTGCCAGTAATCCCGGGACAGTGGGTCAGCCCCAGCATTTT
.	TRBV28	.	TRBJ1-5	CASSYGSMLPQHF	TGTGCCAGCAGTTATGGTTCTATGCTGCCCCAGCATTTT
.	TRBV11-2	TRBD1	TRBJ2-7	CASSFRQGSYEQYF	TGTGCCAGCAGCTTTAGACAGGGGTCCTACGAGCAGTACTTC
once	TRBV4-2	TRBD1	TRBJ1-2	CASSQERTGGYGYTF	TGTGCCAGCAGCCAAGAGAGGACAGGAGGCTATGGCTACACCTTC
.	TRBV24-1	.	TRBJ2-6	CATSGRESGANVLTF	TGTGCCACCAGTGGCAGGGAATCAGGGGCCAACGTCCTGACTTTC
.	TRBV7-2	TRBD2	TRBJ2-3	CASSSASGGNTDTQYF	TGTGCCAGCAGCTCGGCTAGCGGGGGGAACACAGATACGCAGTATTTT
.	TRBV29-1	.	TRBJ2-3	CSVETVSTDTQYF	TGCAGCGTTGAAACAGTAAGCACAGATACGCAGTATTTT
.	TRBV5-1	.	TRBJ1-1	CASSFTENTEAFF	TGCGCCAGCAGCTTTACAGAGAACACTGAAGCTTTCTTT
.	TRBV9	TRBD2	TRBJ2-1	CASSVVLAGMDEQFF	TGTGCCAGCAGCGTAGTACTAGCGGGGATGGATGAGCAGTTCTTC
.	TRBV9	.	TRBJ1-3	CASSLQPRNAQGLFGNTIYF	TGTGCCAGCAGCTTACAGCCCAGAAATGCTCAGGGTTTATTCGGAAACACCATATATTTT
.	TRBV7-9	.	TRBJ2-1	CASSRSGEQFF	TGTGCCAGCAGCCGGTCGGGTGAGCAGTTCTTC
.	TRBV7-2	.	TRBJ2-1	CASSLDLTDNEQFF	TGTGCCAGCAGCTTAGACCTCACTGACAATGAGCAGTTCTTC
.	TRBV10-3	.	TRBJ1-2	CAISESAANGYTF	TGTGCCATCAGTGAGTCGGCGGCTAATGGCTACACCTTC
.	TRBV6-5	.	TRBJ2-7	CASSYSGQRGYEQYF	TGTGCCAGCAGTTACTCTGGACAGAGGGGCTACGAGCAGTACTTC
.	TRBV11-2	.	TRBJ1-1	CASSQGLPEAFF	TGTGCCAGCAGCCAGGGTCTTCCTGAAGCTTTCTTT
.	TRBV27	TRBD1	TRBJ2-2	CASRSRQGNTGELFF	TGTGCCAGCAGATCTAGACAGGGAAACACCGGGGAGCTGTTTTTT
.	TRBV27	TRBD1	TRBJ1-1	CASSLGQGWYTEAFF	TGTGCCAGCAGTTTGGGACAGGGTTGGTACACTGAAGCTTTCTTT
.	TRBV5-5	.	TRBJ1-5	CASSEQGGGNQPQHF	TGTGCCAGCAGCGAACAGGGAGGGGGCAATCAGCCCCAGCATTTT
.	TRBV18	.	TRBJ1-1	CASSPYLQTTGRLMNTEAFF	TGTGCCAGCTCACCATACCTCCAGACGACAGGACGTCTCATGAACACTGAAGCTTTCTTT
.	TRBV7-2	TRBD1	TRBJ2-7	CASSLGQGAPYEQYF	TGTGCCAGCAGCTTGGGACAGGGGGCCCCCTACGAGCAGTACTTC
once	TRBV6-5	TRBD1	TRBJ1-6	CASSYGDRGVPLHF	TGTGCCAGCAGTTATGGTGACAGGGGGGTCCCCCTCCACTTT
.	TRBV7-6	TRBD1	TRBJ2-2	CATSDRGHTGELFF	TGTGCCACCTCGGACAGGGGCCACACCGGGGAGCTGTTTTTT
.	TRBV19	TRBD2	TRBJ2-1	CASSIIDSGVNEQFF	TGTGCCAGTAGTATCATAGATAGCGGGGTCAATGAGCAGTTCTTC
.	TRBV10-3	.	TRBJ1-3	CAITDAGGRTGNTIYF	TGTGCCATCACCGACGCGGGGGGGAGGACTGGAAACACCATATATTTT
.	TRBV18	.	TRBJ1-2	CASSPIEQGRSWGYTF	TGTGCCAGCTCACCAATTGAGCAGGGGCGGTCTTGGGGCTACACCTTC
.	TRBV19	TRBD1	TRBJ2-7	CASTPDRGYEQYF	TGTGCCAGTACCCCGGACAGGGGCTACGAGCAGTACTTC
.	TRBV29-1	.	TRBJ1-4	CSASWEAPGGNEKLFF	TGCAGCGCCTCCTGGGAGGCCCCGGGGGGGAATGAAAAACTGTTTTTT
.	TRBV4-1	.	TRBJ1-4	CASSQGTGTTNEKLFF	TGCGCCAGCAGCCAAGGGACTGGTACAACTAATGAAAAACTGTTTTTT
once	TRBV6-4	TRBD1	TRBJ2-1	CASSQDRGVMYNEQFF	TGTGCCAGCAGCCAGGACAGGGGGGTTATGTACAATGAGCAGTTCTTC
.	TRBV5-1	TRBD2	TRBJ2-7	CASSAELASEQYF	TGCGCCAGCAGCGCAGAACTAGCGAGCGAGCAGTACTTC
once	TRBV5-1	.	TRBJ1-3	CASSLWRADSGNTIYF	TGCGCCAGCAGCTTGTGGAGGGCGGACTCTGGAAACACCATATATTTT
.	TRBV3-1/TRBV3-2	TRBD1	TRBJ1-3	CASSSGTGDSGNTIYF	TGTGCCAGCAGCTCCGGGACAGGGGACTCTGGAAACACCATATATTTT
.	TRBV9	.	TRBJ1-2	CASSVHLTGPTF	TGTGCCAGCAGCGTACACTTGACAGGCCCCACCTTC
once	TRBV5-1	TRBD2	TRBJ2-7	CASSFLAGLNYEQYF	TGCGCCAGCAGCTTTCTAGCGGGACTTAACTACGAGCAGTACTTC
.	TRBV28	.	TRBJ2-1	CASSLGLHNEQFF	TGTGCCAGCAGTTTAGGGCTCCACAATGAGCAGTTCTTC
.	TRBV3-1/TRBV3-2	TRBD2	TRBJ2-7	CASSLGTSGRGLGEQYF	TGTGCCAGCAGCCTCGGGACTAGCGGGAGGGGGTTGGGGGAGCAGTACTTC
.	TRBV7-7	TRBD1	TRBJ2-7	CASSLGTGIGYEQYF	TGTGCCAGCAGCTTAGGGACAGGGATTGGCTACGAGCAGTACTTC
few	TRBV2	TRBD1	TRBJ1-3	CASSGTGLGNTIYF	TGTGCCAGCAGTGGGACAGGGTTAGGAAACACCATATATTTT
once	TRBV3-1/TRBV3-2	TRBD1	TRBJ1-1	CASSQEGTGRTFF	TGTGCCAGCAGCCAAGAGGGGACAGGGAGGACTTTCTTT
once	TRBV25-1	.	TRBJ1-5	CASSESGGGQPQHF	TGTGCCAGCAGTGAAAGTGGGGGGGGTCAGCCCCAGCATTTT
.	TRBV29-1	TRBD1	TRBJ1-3	CSVEDREGASGNTIYF	TGCAGCGTTGAAGATCGAGAGGGGGCAAGTGGAAACACCATATATTTT
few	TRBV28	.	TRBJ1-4	CASSTGPTNEKLFF	TGTGCCAGCAGTACAGGGCCGACTAATGAAAAACTGTTTTTT
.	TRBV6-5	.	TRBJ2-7	CASSYSNGVSYEQYF	TGTGCCAGCAGTTACTCGAACGGGGTGTCCTACGAGCAGTACTTC
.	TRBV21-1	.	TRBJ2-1	CASSKRGRGGIPEQFF	TGTGCCAGCAGCAAGAGAGGCAGGGGAGGGATTCCCGAGCAGTTCTTC
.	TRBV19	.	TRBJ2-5	CASSQTASSETQYF	TGTGCCAGTAGTCAGACAGCTTCCTCCGAGACCCAGTACTTC
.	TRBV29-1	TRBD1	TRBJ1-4	CSAGTGANEKLFF	TGCAGCGCTGGGACAGGGGCTAATGAAAAACTGTTTTTT
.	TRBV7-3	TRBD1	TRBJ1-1	CASSSSGGYANTEAFF	TGTGCCAGCAGCTCCTCAGGGGGCTATGCGAACACTGAAGCTTTCTTT
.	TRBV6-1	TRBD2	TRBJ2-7	CASSEASSGRASYEQYF	TGTGCCAGCAGTGAGGCCTCTAGCGGGAGGGCTTCCTACGAGCAGTACTTC
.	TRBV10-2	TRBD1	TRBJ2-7	CASRGQASYEQYF	TGCGCCAGCAGAGGACAGGCCTCCTACGAGCAGTACTTC
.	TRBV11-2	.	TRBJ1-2	CASSSGRDGYTF	TGTGCCAGCAGCTCAGGCAGAGATGGCTACACCTTC
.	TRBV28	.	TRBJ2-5	CASIGGPETQYF	TGTGCCAGCATTGGGGGCCCAGAGACCCAGTACTTC